A single sample is the source of the 19 T cell receptor beta chains below, sequenced in a study of blood T cell repertoires in COVID-19. Some clones are missing from TCRdb's copy, which holds only in-frame ones; the method was immunoSEQ multiplex PCR. In the table there are about 210,000 clones, 70% to 85% of which are singletons. Sequencing was done on a sample of peripheral blood. These receptors all stem from an elderly woman with COVID-19, enrolled during active disease.

V is TRBV6-6 and J is TRBJ1-1; TRBD1 matches 8 bases. Germline V gene lookup returns CDR1 MNHNY and CDR2 SVGAGI (reference sequence). The CDR3 is 13 amino acids. V shed 4 bases and J 4 bases; nucleotides not matched to a gene: 2. The DNA for the CDR3 is TGTGCCAGCAGTTCAACAGGGGGCACTGAAGCTTTCTTT. Translation gives CASSSTGGTEAFF.

The V gene is TRBV6-5, the J gene TRBJ2-7; 10 bases line up with TRBD1. Germline V gives CDR1 MNHEY, CDR2 SVGAGI. This CDR3 is built from 14 residues. The J segment lost 4 bases and the V segment lost 7 bases, leaving 7 bases of the junction unmatched. CDR3 DNA sequence: TGTGCCAGCATCCAGACAGGGGGCAGTTACGAGCAGTACTTC. Amino acids: CASIQTGGSYEQYF.

The chain joins TRBV6-5 to TRBJ1-1, with TRBD1 as a possible D gene (5 bases). Germline V gene lookup returns CDR1 MNHEY and CDR2 SVGAGI. The CDR3 runs 15 residues. The germline V and J ends were trimmed by 7 bases and 0 bases, with 15 bases remaining between them. Here the CDR3 DNA reads TGTGCCAGCAAAAACGGGGCGGGGCTGAACACTGAAGCTTTCTTT. Translated, it gives CASKNGAGLNTEAFF.

J is TRBJ2-2 and V is TRBV19; tentatively, D is TRBD2 (5 bases). The V gene lost 3 bases and the J gene lost 1 base, with 9 bases spanning the gap. The CDR3 spans 15 residues. The V gene's germline CDR1 is LNHDA and CDR2 SQIVND (reference sequence). The CDR3 here is CASSIGGLNTGELFF. The CDR3 DNA reads as TGTGCCAGTAGTATCGGCGGACTGAACACCGGGGAGCTGTTTTTT.

In its sample, this clone was seen a few times. The V call is TRBV11-2, the J call TRBJ2-7; 13 bases align to TRBD2. The CDR3 is made up of 16 amino acids. V shed 5 bases, J shed 3 bases, and the junction held 7 bases outside the gene matches. The germline CDR1 and CDR2 sequences are SGHAT and FQNNGV. As DNA, the CDR3 is TGTGCCAGCAGCAAAGGGACTAGCGGGATTATCTACGAGCAGTACTTC. It encodes CASSKGTSGIIYEQYF.

There are a few counts of this clone. The sample holds other DNA sequences that translate to the same CDR3. The chain combines TRBV9 with TRBJ1-1, with 7 bases identical to TRBD1. The CDR3 length is 14 residues. Germline-derived CDR1 and CDR2 are SGDLS and YYNGEE. Losses at the gene ends were 3 bases for V and 4 bases for J; bases not matched to a gene: 6. The CDR3 sequence: CASSAGTAGTEAFF. The CDR3 DNA reads as TGTGCCAGCAGCGCCGGGACAGCAGGCACTGAAGCTTTCTTT.

This clone turned up a few times. The chain links TRBV19 to TRBJ1-5; unclear D gene. The CDR3 consists of 15 residues. CDR1 and CDR2 (germline): LNHDA, SQIVND (reference sequence). With 5 bases removed from V and 4 bases from J, the gap between germline ends came to 15 bases. In DNA form, the CDR3 reads TGTGCCAGTAGTGTTTCGGGGTTTGGGAATCAGCCCCAGCATTTT. This translates into CASSVSGFGNQPQHF.

The rearrangement joins TRBV6-1 to TRBJ1-5; D is unresolved. The CDR3 sequence is 13 residues long. V lost 3 bases, J lost 4 bases, and 7 bases lay in between. The germline V gene encodes CDR1 MNHNS and CDR2 SASEGT. The CDR3 protein is CASSEISNQPQHF. The DNA for the CDR3 is TGTGCCAGCAGTGAGATTAGTAATCAGCCCCAGCATTTT.

The J gene is TRBJ1-2, the V gene TRBV4-1, with D uncertain. Germline CDR1 reads MGHRA; CDR2 reads YSYEKL. The CDR3 sequence is 15 residues long. Deletions cut 1 base from V and 0 bases from J, with 9 bases between. The CDR3 coding sequence is TGCGCCAGCAGCCAAGGGGAGGCTTCTAACTATGGCTACACCTTC. Amino acids: CASSQGEASNYGYTF.

This rearrangement joins TRBV7-9 to TRBJ1-1, with D possibly TRBD1 on 6 matching bases. Germline CDR1 and CDR2: SEHNR and FQNEAQ (reference sequence). This CDR3 has 14 amino acids. V was clipped by 0 bases and J by 5 bases, with 10 bases between them. The CDR3 sequence is CASSLAGRGTEAFF. The CDR3 coding sequence is TGTGCCAGCAGCTTAGCGGGGAGGGGGACTGAAGCTTTCTTT.

The chain uses TRBV6-2 or TRBV6-3 and TRBJ1-6; D unclear. V was pared by 0 bases and J by 7 bases, with 7 bases between. Germline values: CDR1 MNHEY, CDR2 SVGEGT. This CDR3 is built from 14 residues. The CDR3, as DNA: TGTGCCAGCAGTTACTCCGTTCCGAATTCACCCCTCCACTTT. Residues: CASSYSVPNSPLHF.

DNA of the CDR3: TGTGCCAGCAGCGTCACAGGGAAAGATTCACCCCTCCACTTT. It codes for CASSVTGKDSPLHF. V gene TRBV9 combines with J gene TRBJ1-6, with D perhaps matching TRBD1 (6 bases). V was clipped by 2 bases and J by 8 bases, with 11 bases between them. Germline values: CDR1 SGDLS, CDR2 YYNGEE. CDR3 length equals 14 residues.

This chain links TRBV5-1 with TRBJ1-1; D call uncertain. Trimming removed 1 base from V and 2 bases from J, with 6 bases in between. CDR1 SGHRS and CDR2 YFSETQ come from the germline V gene. This CDR3 has 13 residues. The CDR3 DNA follows: TGCGCCAGCAGCTTGAATATAAACACTGAAGCTTTCTTT. As protein: CASSLNINTEAFF. Filled out from reference TRBV5-1 and TRBJ1-1, the complete variable domain reads KAGVTQTPRYLIKTRGQQVTLSCSPISGHRSVSWYQQTPGQGLQFLFEYFSETQRNKGNFPGRFSGRQFSNSRSEMNVSTLELGDSALYLCASSLNINTEAFFGQGTRLTVV.

This chain uses TRBV27 with TRBJ2-2; possibly TRBD1 for D (5 bases). Germline values: CDR1 MNHEY, CDR2 SMNVEV (reference sequence). This CDR3 spans 14 amino acids. V lost 4 bases and J lost 5, with 11 bases in between. Here the CDR3 reads CASSSRVGTGELFF. CDR3 bases: TGTGCCAGCAGTTCCAGGGTTGGGACCGGGGAGCTGTTTTTT.

The chain combines TRBV5-1 with TRBJ2-2; D gene uncertain. The CDR3 runs 11 residues. Germline values: CDR1 SGHRS, CDR2 YFSETQ. Trimming shortened V by 3 bases and J by 6 bases, and 3 bases separated the two germline ends. The CDR3 sequence: CASSSAGELFF. As DNA, the CDR3 is TGCGCCAGCAGCTCGGCCGGGGAGCTGTTTTTT.

This rearrangement joins TRBV2 to TRBJ1-4; 7 nucleotides align to TRBD1. The V and J ends lost 10 bases and 2 bases, in that order; junction bases with no gene match: 4. This CDR3 spans 13 amino acids. Germline CDR1 and CDR2: SNHLY and FYNNEI. The CDR3 here is CAMRGQTNEKLFF. The CDR3 bases are TGTGCCATGAGGGGGCAGACTAATGAAAAACTGTTTTTT.

V gene TRBV28 combines with J gene TRBJ2-7; D is possibly TRBD1 (5 bases). V lost 8 bases to trimming and J lost 2 bases, with 16 bases between them. CDR1 is MDHEN, CDR2 SYDVKM, per germline. CDR3 length equals 14 residues. The CDR3 protein is CASRRQSLPYEQYF. CDR3 nucleotide sequence: TGTGCCAGCCGTCGACAGAGTCTCCCCTACGAGCAGTACTTC.

This clone was seen more than once but under ten times. The V gene is TRBV27, the J gene TRBJ1-2; 7 bases are shared with TRBD1. V was pared by 8 bases and J by 8 bases, with 11 bases of the junction left unmatched. Per the germline V gene, CDR1 is MNHEY and CDR2 is SMNVEV (reference sequence). The CDR3 length is 13 residues. The CDR3 DNA reads as TGTGCCAGCGGGCCTCGACAGGGTGGCGGCTACACCTTC. Protein sequence: CASGPRQGGGYTF.

This clone appeared once. The chain combines TRBV19 with TRBJ2-1, with 8 bases identical to TRBD2. Germline V gives CDR1 LNHDA, CDR2 SQIVND (reference sequence). V was pared by 11 bases and J by 6 bases, with 15 bases of the junction left unmatched. This CDR3 spans 15 amino acids. Here the CDR3 DNA reads TGTGCCCGCCGGGGGGGCTTAGGGCGGGGCAATGAGCAGTTCTTC. The encoded protein is CARRGGLGRGNEQFF.